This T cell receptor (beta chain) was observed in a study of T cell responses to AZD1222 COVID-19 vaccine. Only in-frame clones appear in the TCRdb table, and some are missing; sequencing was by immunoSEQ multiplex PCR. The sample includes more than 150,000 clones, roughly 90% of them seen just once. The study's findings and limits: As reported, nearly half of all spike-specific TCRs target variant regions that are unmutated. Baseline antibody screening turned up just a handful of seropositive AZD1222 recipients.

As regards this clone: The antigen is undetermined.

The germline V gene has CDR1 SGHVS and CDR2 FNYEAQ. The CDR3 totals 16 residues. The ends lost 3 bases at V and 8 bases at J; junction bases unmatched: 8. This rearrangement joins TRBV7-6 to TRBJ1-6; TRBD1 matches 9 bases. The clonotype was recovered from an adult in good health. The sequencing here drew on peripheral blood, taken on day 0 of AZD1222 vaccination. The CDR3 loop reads CASSFSGTGRDSPLHF. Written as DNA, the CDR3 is TGTGCCAGCAGCTTCTCCGGGACAGGGAGAGATTCACCCCTCCACTTT.